This is a list of T cell receptor beta chains from one sample in a study of cytomegalovirus exposure and HLA in healthy donors. Only in-frame clones appear in the TCRdb table, and some are missing; sequencing was by immunoSEQ multiplex PCR. This table has some 100,000 clones, more than 70% appearing once. Sequencing used PBMCs. The receptors were sampled from a man aged 18 to 29 in good health and CMV-seronegative. Both conserved end residues are part of each CDR3. Size is omitted from some rows. Given values are once, few, many or a class for expanded clones.

TRBV5-1	TRBJ2-3	once	14	CASSLGQSTDTQYF
TRBV5-6	TRBJ2-3	.	16	CASSQGTSGLGDTQYF
TRBV15	TRBJ2-1	.	15	CATSRGLAVYNEQFF
TRBV19	TRBJ2-7	.	14	CASSQSQTGREQYF
TRBV7-2	TRBJ1-1	.	15	CASSPTQGLNTEAFF
TRBV9	TRBJ2-2	.	15	CASSSRDRDTGELFF
TRBV5-1	TRBJ2-3	once	15	CASSTGQRTTDTQYF
TRBV27	TRBJ2-1	.	15	CASSPPGLAGGRGFF
TRBV6-6	TRBJ1-1	.	13	CASTRSMNTEAFF
TRBV2	TRBJ2-1	.	14	CATTGLGVNNEQFF
TRBV28	TRBJ1-2	.	12	CASSLGDYGYTF
TRBV25-1	TRBJ2-2	.	16	CASSEYPGQGTGELFF
TRBV7-9	TRBJ1-4	.	16	CASSLQTTSRGEKLFF
TRBV15	TRBJ2-6	.	17	CATSRQKGLPGANVLTF
TRBV9	TRBJ1-3	.	15	CASSDRRDSGNTIYF
TRBV18	TRBJ2-5	.	13	CASSSNQKETQYF
TRBV7-9	TRBJ1-1	.	15	CASSFGGAGNTEAFF
TRBV5-1	TRBJ1-2	.	14	CASSLTTLDYGYTF
TRBV6-1	TRBJ2-1	once	15	CASSLTSGVYNEQFF
TRBV6-1	TRBJ1-2	.	13	CASSDVVNYGYTF
TRBV27	TRBJ2-7	few	10	CASGLIEQYF
TRBV28	TRBJ1-1	.	13	CASRSVPIAEAFF
TRBV2	TRBJ2-7	.	14	CASRLAGVSYEQYF
TRBV25-1	TRBJ2-1	.	15	CASSDLKSSYNEQFF
TRBV6-6	TRBJ1-1	.	16	CASSYSQGAMNTEAFF
TRBV2	TRBJ1-2	.	12	CASTDRDYGYTF
TRBV18	TRBJ2-3	.	14	CASSPSGITDTQYF
TRBV27	TRBJ2-1	.	14	CASWGRGPYNEQFF
TRBV25-1	TRBJ2-1	.	15	CASSDPGQGYNEQFF
TRBV7-8	TRBJ2-3	.	18	CASSLRAFTGRATDTQYF
TRBV2	TRBJ1-5	.	18	CASSRVYEAGRGNQPQHF
TRBV6-5	TRBJ1-5	.	15	CASSYGTGGNQPQHF
TRBV6-5	TRBJ1-1	.	15	CASSYSGTANTEAFF
TRBV19	TRBJ2-1	.	13	CASRTGWDNEQFF
TRBV18	TRBJ1-4	.	16	CASSPNGRNSGEKLFF
TRBV6-1	TRBJ2-7	.	16	CASSGEGGTGRYEQYF
TRBV2	TRBJ2-7	.	16	CASSELWTGFSYEQYF
TRBV27	TRBJ1-5	.	14	CASSFVQGSQPQHF
TRBV10-2	TRBJ1-2	.	14	CASSESSPGRGYTF
TRBV9	TRBJ2-1	.	13	CASTRDSYNEQFF
TRBV10-3	TRBJ2-7	.	15	CAISDPPPESREQYF
TRBV14	TRBJ2-1	.	17	CASSQDLPSGRDDEQFF
TRBV20-1	TRBJ1-6	.	9	CSARVSLHF
TRBV6-5	TRBJ1-4	.	15	CASSYEGGTNEKLFF
TRBV6-4	TRBJ1-6	few	15	CASSEEANYNSPLHF
TRBV2	TRBJ1-4	.	17	CASNVVKDRQGAEKLFF
TRBV2	TRBJ2-2	once	14	CATTDREVLGELFF
TRBV10-1	TRBJ2-1	once	14	CACRAGGLGDEQFF
TRBV11-2	TRBJ2-3	.	15	CASSGRGLGTDTQYF